The 31 T cell receptor beta chains reported below all come from one sample, sequenced in a study of blood T cell repertoires in COVID-19. Here immunoSEQ multiplex PCR was the method, and the copy in TCRdb shows in-frame clones only, minus some. Here the sample spans approximately 150,000 clones, roughly 87% being singletons. The sample comprised PBMCs or T cells enriched from blood (not recorded which). The source is a human donor with acute COVID-19. The donor label of this sample is uncertain.

This rearrangement joins TRBV19 to TRBJ1-1; 12 bases match TRBD1. The CDR3 sequence is 14 residues long. The trim removed 5 bases at V and 7 bases at J, leaving 5 bases unmatched. The V gene's germline CDR1 is LNHDA and CDR2 SQIVND (reference sequence). This CDR3 is CASSGDRGQGEAFF. CDR3 nucleotides: TGTGCCAGTAGTGGGGACAGGGGGCAAGGTGAAGCTTTCTTT.

The chain carries TRBV19 and TRBJ2-7; 8 bases map to TRBD2. Germline CDR1 reads LNHDA; CDR2 reads SQIVND (reference sequence). The CDR3 is made up of 15 amino acids. Trimming took 11 bases from V and 2 from J; bases not matched to a gene: 14. The CDR3 bases are TGTGCCTCTCAACGGGTAGCGGGGCCTCCCTACGAGCAGTACTTC. Its translation is CASQRVAGPPYEQYF.

This chain uses TRBV19 with TRBJ1-1; TRBD1 agrees at 9 bases. Trimming cost V 7 bases and J 2 bases; bases outside gene matches: 14. This CDR3 contains 17 residues. Germline V gene data show CDR1 as LNHDA and CDR2 as SQIVND (reference sequence). The CDR3 DNA follows: TGTGCCAGTACCCACCTCCGCGGGACAGGGATCAACACTGAAGCTTTCTTT. It specifies CASTHLRGTGINTEAFF.

The CDR3 DNA is TGCAGTGCCAGTCCCCTCCGGGGGACTATCAATGAGCAGTTCTTC. Residues: CSASPLRGTINEQFF. The chain couples TRBV20-1 to TRBJ2-1; 7 nucleotides align to TRBD2. The ends lost 6 bases at V and 6 bases at J; junction bases unmatched: 14. Germline V lookup: CDR1 DFQATT, CDR2 SNEGSKA (reference sequence). The CDR3 contains 15 residues.

The V call is TRBV19, the J call TRBJ1-3, with D maybe TRBD1 (5 bases). V lost 5 bases to trimming and J lost 4 bases, with 18 bases between them. The V gene's germline CDR1 is LNHDA and CDR2 SQIVND (reference sequence). This CDR3 is built from 16 residues. CDR3 in amino acids: CASSPPGGIGGNTIYF. CDR3 DNA: TGTGCCAGTAGTCCACCCGGGGGTATTGGGGGAAACACCATATATTTT.

This sequence joins TRBV18 and TRBJ1-4; D is unresolved. This CDR3 has 14 residues. Trimming stripped 3 bases from V and 0 bases from J, with 5 bases between. CDR1 KGHSH and CDR2 LQKENI come from the germline V gene. CDR3 amino acids: CASSPGATNEKLFF. The DNA for the CDR3 is TGTGCCAGCTCACCCGGGGCAACTAATGAAAAACTGTTTTTT.

The chain joins TRBV3-1 (or the pseudogene TRBV3-2) to TRBJ2-7, with D perhaps TRBD2 (6 bases). V shed 2 bases and J shed 0 bases, with 23 bases lying between them. Germline V gene lookup returns CDR1 LGHDT and CDR2 YNNKEL (reference sequence). This CDR3 spans 19 amino acids. The DNA for the CDR3 is TGTGCCAGCAGCCAAAGGAGGGTTCGAGCGAGGGGCAGCTCCTACGAGCAGTACTTC. Translated, it gives CASSQRRVRARGSSYEQYF.

This clone was counted a single time. The chain has TRBV3-1 (or the pseudogene TRBV3-2) and TRBJ2-3, with D possibly being TRBD2 (5 bases). CDR1 and CDR2 from the germline V gene are LGHDT and YNNKEL (reference sequence). This CDR3 has 12 residues. Between the trimmed V and J ends, which lost 4 bases and 5 bases, there was a span of 7 bases. CDR3 coding DNA: TGTGCCAGCAGCCCCCGGGGAGATACGCAGTATTTT. This encodes CASSPRGDTQYF.

V usage is TRBV5-1 and J usage is TRBJ2-2; no reliable D call. Germline CDR1 is SGHRS and CDR2 is YFSETQ. This CDR3 contains 14 residues. V was trimmed by 4 bases and J by 4 bases, leaving 11 bases between them. CDR3 in DNA: TGCGCCAGCAGCCCCCTTACGGGCACCGGGGAGCTGTTTTTT. This translates into CASSPLTGTGELFF. Complete variable domain (other parts from reference TRBV5-1 and TRBJ2-2): KAGVTQTPRYLIKTRGQQVTLSCSPISGHRSVSWYQQTPGQGLQFLFEYFSETQRNKGNFPGRFSGRQFSNSRSEMNVSTLELGDSALYLCASSPLTGTGELFFGEGSRLTVL.

The V call is TRBV5-1, the J call TRBJ1-5, with 7 nucleotides matching TRBD1. The V gene end was trimmed by 4 bases and the J gene end by 5 bases; junction bases not matched to a gene: 6. Germline V CDR1 and CDR2: SGHRS, YFSETQ. This CDR3 has 14 residues. CDR3 bases: TGCGCCAGCAGCCCAGGACAGGCGGATCAGCCCCAGCATTTT. This codes for CASSPGQADQPQHF. The complete variable domain, with remaining parts taken from reference TRBV5-1 and TRBJ1-5, reads KAGVTQTPRYLIKTRGQQVTLSCSPISGHRSVSWYQQTPGQGLQFLFEYFSETQRNKGNFPGRFSGRQFSNSRSEMNVSTLELGDSALYLCASSPGQADQPQHFGDGTRLSIL.

V is TRBV9 and J is TRBJ1-6; 7 nucleotides line up with TRBD1. The CDR3 has 18 residues. Germline V gene lookup returns CDR1 SGDLS and CDR2 YYNGEE. Unmatched junction bases numbered 16, after V lost 2 bases and J lost 8 bases. CDR3 region: CASSVRGGVPSRDSPLHF. CDR3 coding DNA: TGTGCCAGCAGCGTGAGAGGGGGCGTCCCCTCCAGGGATTCACCCCTCCACTTT.

The chain links TRBV9 to TRBJ2-5, with D maybe TRBD2 (6 bases). The CDR3 spans 16 residues. Germline V gives CDR1 SGDLS, CDR2 YYNGEE. V gave up 4 bases and J gave up 2 bases, with 18 bases separating them. CDR3: CASSTSGTQPQETQYF. CDR3 nucleotide sequence: TGTGCCAGCAGCACCTCCGGGACTCAACCACAAGAGACCCAGTACTTC.

V gene TRBV11-3 combines with J gene TRBJ2-2; D possibly corresponds to TRBD2 (5 bases). CDR3 length: 11 residues. The ends were cut back, 5 bases at V and 8 bases at J, with 6 bases in the middle. Germline assignment: CDR1 SGHNT and CDR2 YENEEA. CDR3 loop: CASSRGGELFF. DNA for the CDR3: TGTGCCAGCAGCCGAGGGGGGGAGCTGTTTTTT. The full variable domain, in which reference TRBV11-3 and TRBJ2-2 provide the parts outside the CDR3, is EAGVVQSPRYKIIEKKQPVAFWCNPISGHNTLYWYLQNLGQGPELLIRYENEEAVDDSQLPKDRFSAERLKGVDSTLKIQPAELGDSAVYLCASSRGGELFFGEGSRLTVL.

This clone was recorded only once. J is TRBJ2-7 and V is TRBV5-1; 9 bases align to TRBD1. CDR1 is SGHRS, CDR2 YFSETQ, per germline. The CDR3 covers 19 residues. Trimming removed 6 bases from V and 2 bases from J; junction bases left unmatched: 21. This CDR3 is CASTPAPWTGTGNPYEQYF. In DNA form, the CDR3 reads TGCGCCAGCACTCCGGCCCCTTGGACCGGGACAGGGAATCCCTACGAGCAGTACTTC. The full variable domain, in which reference TRBV5-1 and TRBJ2-7 provide the parts outside the CDR3, is KAGVTQTPRYLIKTRGQQVTLSCSPISGHRSVSWYQQTPGQGLQFLFEYFSETQRNKGNFPGRFSGRQFSNSRSEMNVSTLELGDSALYLCASTPAPWTGTGNPYEQYFGPGTRLTVT.

The chain uses TRBV4-3 and TRBJ1-4; 11 nucleotides line up with TRBD1. J lost 8 bases, V lost 1 base, and 12 bases had no gene match. The CDR3 is 18 residues long. CDR1 is LGHNA, CDR2 YSLEER, per germline. The CDR3 sequence: CASSQGLGADRGREKLFF. Written as DNA, the CDR3 is TGCGCCAGCAGCCAAGGCCTAGGGGCGGACAGGGGGCGAGAAAAACTGTTTTTT.

CDR3 in DNA: TGTGCTAGTGGTTTGGACGGGGTCTATGGCTACACCTTC. Translating it yields CASGLDGVYGYTF. This rearrangement joins TRBV12-5 to TRBJ1-2; D ambiguous. V was trimmed by 1 base and J by 4 bases, leaving 7 bases between them. The germline V gene has CDR1 LGHNT and CDR2 FRNRAP. The CDR3 has 13 residues.

The gene calls are TRBV18 and TRBJ2-1; 7 bases fit TRBD1. CDR3 length equals 16 residues. Per the germline V gene, CDR1 is KGHSH and CDR2 is LQKENI. After removal of 1 base from V and 5 bases from J, the junction contained 8 bases not matched to a gene. The CDR3, as DNA: TGTGCCAGCTCACCACGGGGCAGGGGGTCTCACAATGAGCAGTTCTTC. It is translated as CASSPRGRGSHNEQFF.

V gene TRBV11-2 combines with J gene TRBJ2-1; 8 bases are shared with TRBD1. CDR3 size: 15 residues. J gave up 4 bases and V 7 bases, and 9 bases lay outside the gene matches. Looked up from germline, CDR1 is SGHAT and CDR2 is FQNNGV. The DNA of the CDR3 is TGTGCCAGCACTAACCGGGACAGGAGTTACAATGAGCAGTTCTTC. Amino acids: CASTNRDRSYNEQFF.

The sample holds one count of this clone. The chain links TRBV6-1 to TRBJ1-4; no clear D gene. V shed 3 bases and J shed 0 bases, with 8 bases lying between them. Germline V gene sequence: CDR1 MNHNS, CDR2 SASEGT. CDR3 length: 15 amino acids. CDR3 in amino acids: CASSDRGSTNEKLFF. CDR3 DNA: TGTGCCAGCAGTGATCGGGGATCAACTAATGAAAAACTGTTTTTT.

V and J are TRBV14 and TRBJ1-1, with D possibly matching TRBD1 (5 bases). V was trimmed by 4 bases and J by 4 bases, leaving 13 bases between them. Germline values: CDR1 SGHDN, CDR2 FVKESK. The CDR3 totals 14 residues. CDR3 DNA: TGTGCCAGCAGCCTTAACAGGAGGGGCACTGAAGCTTTCTTT. Translated, it gives CASSLNRRGTEAFF.

The chain recombines TRBV7-2 with TRBJ1-1, with unresolved D. The CDR3 totals 12 residues. V dropped 1 base and J dropped 7 bases, with 7 bases sitting between them. Per germline, CDR1 SGHTA and CDR2 FQGNSA. CDR3 sequence (DNA): TGTGCCAGCAGCTTAGGAGGAGATGAAGCTTTCTTT. It specifies CASSLGGDEAFF.

The V gene is TRBV6-5, the J gene TRBJ2-1; the match to TRBD2 covers 8 bases. With V trimmed by 7 bases and J by 6 bases, 8 bases remained unmatched. Germline lookup yields CDR1 MNHEY and CDR2 SVGAGI. This CDR3 is 14 amino acids long. The CDR3 DNA sequence: TGTGCCAGCAAGGCGGGACTAGAGCTCAATGAGCAGTTCTTC. This gives the protein CASKAGLELNEQFF.

J is TRBJ1-1 and V is TRBV18, with D possibly TRBD1 on 5 matching bases. V gave up 5 bases and J gave up 2 bases, with 12 bases separating them. CDR3 size: 14 residues. The germline gives CDR1 KGHSH, CDR2 LQKENI. The CDR3 DNA reads as TGTGCCAGCTCAGCTAACGGACAAAACACTGAAGCTTTCTTT. It encodes CASSANGQNTEAFF.

The rearrangement uses TRBV29-1 and TRBJ1-2; D is possibly TRBD1 (5 bases). Trimming cost V 2 bases and J 7 bases, with 11 bases left between them. This CDR3 spans 12 amino acids. CDR1 and CDR2 (germline): SQVTM, ANQGSEA. The CDR3 spells CSVESPGVGYTF. CDR3 sequence (DNA): TGCAGCGTTGAAAGTCCGGGGGTTGGCTACACCTTC.

The chain's CDR3 is CASSQEGEGGAGGYTF. The CDR3 DNA is TGCGCCAGCAGCCAAGAAGGGGAAGGGGGCGCAGGTGGCTACACCTTC. V gene TRBV4-1 combines with J gene TRBJ1-2, with 7 bases aligning to TRBD1. The CDR3 has 16 residues. V was pared by 0 bases and J by 7 bases, with 11 bases of the junction left unmatched. CDR1 MGHRA and CDR2 YSYEKL come from the germline V gene.

The chain couples TRBV20-1 to TRBJ2-4; TRBD2 is a possible D gene (7 bases). The germline V gene has CDR1 DFQATT and CDR2 SNEGSKA (reference sequence). The germline V and J ends were trimmed by 3 bases and 9 bases, with 12 bases remaining between them. The CDR3 contains 12 residues. DNA for the CDR3: TGCAGTGCTAGTTACGGGGGGCCCATTCAGTACTTC. It yields the protein CSASYGGPIQYF.

With regard to this clone: Other DNA sequences in this sample translate to the same CDR3. The rearrangement links TRBV4-2 to TRBJ2-1; 12 nucleotides agree with TRBD2. In germline, CDR1 is LGHNA, CDR2 YNFKEQ. This CDR3 has 15 amino acids. V shed 2 bases, J shed 8 bases, and the junction held 4 bases outside the gene matches. The chain's CDR3 is CASSQLAGGPDEQFF. For the CDR3, the DNA is TGTGCCAGCAGCCAACTAGCGGGGGGGCCGGATGAGCAGTTCTTC.

V is TRBV24-1 and J is TRBJ2-3; the match to TRBD2 covers 11 bases. J was trimmed by 6 bases and V by 2 bases; bases with no gene match: 9. CDR3 length: 17 residues. Germline CDR1 is KGHDR and CDR2 is SFDVKD. The CDR3: CATSDSSTSGIVDTQYF. The CDR3 DNA sequence: TGTGCCACCAGTGATTCATCGACTAGCGGGATTGTGGATACGCAGTATTTT.

The chain has TRBV28 and TRBJ1-2; 7 positions agree with TRBD1. Per germline, CDR1 MDHEN and CDR2 SYDVKM. J lost 4 bases, V lost 2 bases, and 4 bases had no gene match. CDR3 length: 14 residues. CDR3 bases: TGTGCCAGCAGTTTACCCGGGACAGTCTATGGCTACACCTTC. Amino acid sequence: CASSLPGTVYGYTF.

This chain connects TRBV18 to TRBJ2-3; maybe TRBD2 (6 bases). V lost 5 bases and J lost 1, with 10 bases in between. The CDR3 is 14 amino acids. CDR1 is KGHSH, CDR2 LQKENI, per germline. DNA for the CDR3: TGTGCCAGCTCAATGGGACTTCGCACAGATACGCAGTATTTT. Amino acids: CASSMGLRTDTQYF.

CDR3 protein: CASSAGGTQYF. In DNA form, the CDR3 reads TGTGCCAGCAGTGCGGGGGGTACGCAGTATTTT. The rearrangement joins TRBV2 to TRBJ2-3; 7 bases map to TRBD2. Germline V gives CDR1 SNHLY, CDR2 FYNNEI. This CDR3 spans 11 amino acids. The junction had 0 bases not matched to a gene; V was cut back by 4 bases and J by 8 bases. Full variable domain (rest looked up from reference TRBV2 and TRBJ2-3): EPEVTQTPSHQVTQMGQEVILRCVPISNHLYFYWYRQILGQKVEFLVSFYNNEISEKSEIFDDQFSVERPDGSNFTLKIRSTKLEDSAMYFCASSAGGTQYFGPGTRLTVL.